What follows are 7 T cell receptor beta chains derived from one specimen sequenced in a study of CD4+ T cells in melanoma. Clones were read by immunoSEQ multiplex PCR, and TCRdb kept only the in-frame ones, dropping some. The sample holds about 20,000 clones, about 80% seen once. The source material was cells from a culture (not recorded whether cultured in vitro). Source of these receptors: a human donor with melanoma.

The chain is built from TRBV2 and TRBJ2-7; no clear D gene. In germline, CDR1 is SNHLY, CDR2 FYNNEI. The CDR3 spans 12 residues. The V gene lost 6 bases and the J gene lost 5 bases, with 11 bases spanning the gap. The CDR3 DNA is TGTGCCAGCAGCCGCTTTGGCGACGAGCAGTACTTC. This translates into CASSRFGDEQYF.

This chain joins TRBV4-1 and TRBJ2-3; no definite D call. The germline CDR1 and CDR2 sequences are MGHRA and YSYEKL. Trimming stripped 0 bases from V and 6 bases from J, with 10 bases between. The CDR3 has 14 residues. The CDR3 DNA follows: TGCGCCAGCAGCCAAGAGGCAGAATTCGATACGCAGTATTTT. This codes for CASSQEAEFDTQYF.

Only a few counts were recorded for this clone. This chain uses TRBV12-5 with TRBJ1-2; D is possibly TRBD1 (6 bases). The CDR3 totals 14 residues. Trimming stripped 1 base from V and 3 bases from J, with 9 bases between. The V gene's germline CDR1 is LGHNT and CDR2 FRNRAP. CDR3 bases: TGTGCTAGTGGTTTGGGATGGACAGACTATGGCTACACCTTC. Residues: CASGLGWTDYGYTF.

The chain couples TRBV11-2 to TRBJ1-2; TRBD1 is a possible D gene (5 bases). Germline lookup yields CDR1 SGHAT and CDR2 FQNNGV. This CDR3 has 16 amino acids. With 5 bases removed from V and 10 bases from J, the gap between germline ends came to 26 bases. In nucleotides, the CDR3 is TGTGCCAGCAGCCCACCACCCCTAAGACGGGTAGGGGACTACACCTTC. It translates to CASSPPPLRRVGDYTF.

The rearrangement uses TRBV14 and TRBJ1-1; no reliable D call. Looked up from germline, CDR1 is SGHDN and CDR2 is FVKESK. The length of the CDR3 is 14 residues. Trimming removed 0 bases at V and 5 bases at J, with 10 bases between. CDR3 sequence: CASSQDLRRTEAFF. The CDR3 DNA follows: TGTGCCAGCAGCCAAGATCTCCGACGGACTGAAGCTTTCTTT.

The CDR3 sequence: CASSPLAGGRGAKNIQYF. The CDR3, as DNA: TGTGCCAGCAGCCCGTTAGCGGGGGGGCGTGGGGCCAAAAACATTCAGTACTTC. The rearrangement uses TRBV7-9 and TRBJ2-4; 11 bases agree with TRBD2. The CDR3 covers 18 residues. The germline V gene encodes CDR1 SEHNR and CDR2 FQNEAQ (reference sequence). V trimming: 5 bases; J trimming: 1 base; junction bases outside the gene matches: 10.

This chain links TRBV11-1 with TRBJ2-3; 8 nucleotides agree with TRBD2. With 5 bases clipped from V and 2 bases from J, the junction kept 6 bases outside the gene matches. Germline V CDR1 and CDR2: SGHAT, FQDESV (reference sequence). The CDR3 extends over 15 amino acids. Written as DNA, the CDR3 is TGTGCCAGCAGCCTCCTAGCGGGCCCCACAGATACGCAGTATTTT. This translates into CASSLLAGPTDTQYF.